The 15 T cell receptor beta chains below all came from one sample that was sequenced in a study of T cell responses to AZD1222 COVID-19 vaccine. Generated by immunoSEQ multiplex PCR, the TCRdb table keeps only in-frame clones and is missing some. The sample lists about 120,000 clones, 85% to 90% seen once, with over 2.5% in the top ten. Sequencing was performed on peripheral blood, taken 28 days after the second AZD1222 dose. These TCRs come from an adult who received the AZD1222 COVID-19 vaccine.

J is TRBJ2-1 and V is TRBV24-1, with 11 bases fitting TRBD2. Per the germline V gene, CDR1 is KGHDR and CDR2 is SFDVKD. Trimming took 2 bases from V and 3 from J; bases not matched to a gene: 2. The CDR3 loop spans 16 amino acids. CDR3 bases: TGTGCCACCAGTGATTCAGGGACTAGCGGCTACAATGAGCAGTTCTTC. Translating it yields CATSDSGTSGYNEQFF.

CDR3 residues: CATSRELNTEAFF. The CDR3 region has the DNA TGTGCCACCAGCAGAGAGCTGAACACTGAAGCTTTCTTT. This chain links TRBV15 with TRBJ1-1; D is undetermined. This CDR3 region has 13 residues. Per germline, CDR1 LNHNV and CDR2 YYDKDF (reference sequence). The ends were cut back, 0 bases at V and 0 bases at J, with 2 bases in the middle.

Of note for this clone: One junction end disagrees with the germline gene, perhaps due to a read error. The rearrangement joins TRBV3-1 (or the pseudogene TRBV3-2) to TRBJ1-5, with 8 nucleotides matching TRBD1. The CDR3 is made up of 17 amino acids. CDR1 is LGHDT, CDR2 YNNKEL, per germline (reference sequence). CDR3 DNA sequence: TGTGCCAGCAGCCAAGACGTATCTGGACAGGGCAATGAGCCCCAGCATTTT. Amino acid sequence: CASSQDVSGQGNEPQHF.

The chain is built from TRBV19 and TRBJ1-5, with 7 bases matching TRBD1. CDR3 size: 15 residues. Losses at the gene ends were 8 bases for V and 1 base for J; bases not matched to a gene: 8. Germline lookup yields CDR1 LNHDA and CDR2 SQIVND (reference sequence). CDR3 sequence: CASSQGGGSNQPQHF. CDR3 DNA sequence: TGTGCCAGTTCCCAGGGGGGAGGGAGCAATCAGCCCCAGCATTTT.

The chain has TRBV9 and TRBJ1-2; D is perhaps TRBD1 (5 bases). CDR1 and CDR2 from the germline V gene are SGDLS and YYNGEE. V dropped 3 bases and J dropped 4 bases, with 19 bases sitting between them. The CDR3 loop spans 16 amino acids. The CDR3 sequence: CASSARGDRIGYGYTF. CDR3 bases: TGTGCCAGCAGCGCAAGAGGGGACCGAATAGGCTATGGCTACACCTTC.

J is TRBJ1-5 and V is TRBV4-3; D is possibly TRBD1 (5 bases). The CDR3 has 14 amino acids. Per germline, CDR1 LGHNA and CDR2 YSLEER. V lost 6 bases to trimming and J lost 3 bases, with 12 bases between them. DNA of the CDR3: TGCGCCAGCAGTGCGGGACTTAACAATCAGCCCCAGCATTTT. This codes for CASSAGLNNQPQHF.

The chain carries TRBV6-6 and TRBJ1-2; D is unresolved. V was clipped by 6 bases and J by 7 bases, with 12 bases between them. Germline loops: CDR1 MNHNY, CDR2 SVGAGI (reference sequence). The CDR3 extends over 12 amino acids. Here the CDR3 reads CASSPIKSGYTF. DNA for the CDR3: TGTGCCAGCAGCCCCATCAAATCTGGCTACACCTTC.

This clone was detected a few times. The chain employs TRBV19 and TRBJ1-5; 10 bases agree with TRBD1. V dropped 3 bases and J dropped 2; count of bases not matched to a gene: 10. The germline CDR1 and CDR2 sequences are LNHDA and SQIVND (reference sequence). The length of the CDR3 is 18 residues. CDR3 protein: CASSMLTGGTGGNQPQHF. CDR3 nucleotides: TGTGCCAGTAGTATGCTAACAGGTGGGACAGGGGGCAATCAGCCCCAGCATTTT.

The rearrangement joins TRBV28 to TRBJ1-6; 10 positions agree with TRBD1. V was clipped by 7 bases and J by 7 bases; unmatched bases: 10. The CDR3 has 16 amino acids. The V gene's germline CDR1 is MDHEN and CDR2 SYDVKM. The DNA of the CDR3 is TGTGCCAGCATTTCGACAGGGGGCAAGCTAAATTCACCCCTCCACTTT. Its protein product is CASISTGGKLNSPLHF. Using reference TRBV28 and TRBJ1-6 for the parts outside the CDR3, the full variable domain is DVKVTQSSRYLVKRTGEKVFLECVQDMDHENMFWYRQDPGLGLRLIYFSYDVKMKEKGDIPEGYSVSREKKERFSLILESASTNQTSMYLCASISTGGKLNSPLHFGNGTRLTVT.

The chain links TRBV11-2 to TRBJ1-6, with D unclear. The CDR3 has 15 residues. Germline CDR1 reads SGHAT; CDR2 reads FQNNGV. Trimming pared 0 bases from V and 7 bases from J, leaving 10 bases between. CDR3 amino acids: CASSLEGRWNSPLHF. The CDR3 nucleotides read TGTGCCAGCAGCTTAGAAGGGAGGTGGAATTCACCCCTCCACTTT.

The rearrangement links TRBV3-1 (or the pseudogene TRBV3-2) to TRBJ1-2; D is ambiguous. Trimming took 4 bases from V and 5 from J, leaving 14 bases between them. Germline values: CDR1 LGHDT, CDR2 YNNKEL (reference sequence). This CDR3 has 14 amino acids. DNA of the CDR3: TGTGCCAGCAGCCCCATTTCTGGAGATTATGGCTACACCTTC. Its protein product is CASSPISGDYGYTF.

The rearrangement joins TRBV3-1 (or the pseudogene TRBV3-2) to TRBJ2-7; 12 bases map to TRBD2. The V gene's germline CDR1 is LGHDT and CDR2 YNNKEL (reference sequence). This CDR3 comprises 19 residues. The ends lost 7 bases at V and 5 bases at J; junction bases unmatched: 21. The CDR3 region is CASTTPAALPTSGGDEQYF. CDR3 DNA sequence: TGTGCCAGCACCACCCCGGCTGCATTACCGACTAGCGGGGGAGACGAGCAGTACTTC.

This clone was detected once. This chain connects TRBV29-1 to TRBJ1-1, with D tentatively TRBD1 (5 bases). Per germline, CDR1 SQVTM and CDR2 ANQGSEA. With 4 bases removed from V and 4 bases from J, the gap between germline ends came to 7 bases. The CDR3 has 11 residues. CDR3: CSVGGATEAFF. The CDR3 DNA is TGCAGCGTTGGAGGGGCCACTGAAGCTTTCTTT.

The chain carries TRBV11-3 and TRBJ2-5; the match to TRBD1 covers 8 bases. Germline V lookup: CDR1 SGHNT, CDR2 YENEEA. The CDR3 consists of 15 residues. Trimming took 5 bases from V and 4 from J; bases not matched to a gene: 9. The CDR3 DNA is TGTGCCAGCAGCCCAAATCCAGGGGGCTTAGAGACCCAGTACTTC. This encodes CASSPNPGGLETQYF.

The chain uses TRBV6-6 and TRBJ1-3; D is undetermined. Trimming shortened V by 11 bases and J by 4 bases, and 18 bases separated the two germline ends. Germline V lookup: CDR1 MNHNY, CDR2 SVGAGI (reference sequence). The CDR3 loop spans 14 amino acids. The DNA of the CDR3 is TGTGCCTCCCGGAAGCATGGCGGGGGAAACACCATATATTTT. This gives the protein CASRKHGGGNTIYF.